One sample yielded the 8 T cell receptor beta chains listed below, sequenced in a study of blood T cell repertoires in COVID-19. The repertoire was sequenced with immunoSEQ multiplex PCR; TCRdb's copy has only in-frame clones and lacks some. Here the sample spans 92,000 or so clones, 72% being singletons. The sequenced sample was peripheral blood. These receptors were obtained from a woman of 80 years or more with acute or convalescent COVID-19.

J is TRBJ2-1 and V is TRBV11-2; a weak D match, TRBD1 (5 bases). The CDR3 runs to 18 residues. Germline V gives CDR1 SGHAT, CDR2 FQNNGV. V was pared by 1 base and J by 0 bases, with 16 bases between. For the CDR3, the DNA is TGTGCCAGCAGCTTAGCACCCCCCAGGGCAAACTCCTACAATGAGCAGTTCTTC. The encoded protein is CASSLAPPRANSYNEQFF.

This clone appeared a few times. This chain uses TRBV30 with TRBJ1-2, with a possible D match to TRBD1 (6 bases). Germline loops: CDR1 GTSNPN, CDR2 SVGIG (reference sequence). This CDR3 region has 14 residues. The V and J ends lost 5 bases and 5 bases respectively, with 18 bases between them. The CDR3 DNA sequence: TGTGCCTGGGTACCACAGGGTTGGCGGTATGGCTACACCTTC. It codes for CAWVPQGWRYGYTF.

The chain links TRBV10-3 to TRBJ2-5; 7 bases are a match to TRBD1. The V gene end was trimmed by 5 bases and the J gene end by 4 bases; junction bases not matched to a gene: 4. This CDR3 comprises 13 residues. The germline V gene encodes CDR1 ENHRY and CDR2 SYGVKD. The CDR3 sequence is CAISPGGRETQYF. CDR3 DNA: TGTGCCATCAGTCCAGGGGGTAGAGAGACCCAGTACTTC.

The chain couples TRBV4-2 to TRBJ1-6; TRBD1 might be the D (5 bases). The germline V gene encodes CDR1 LGHNA and CDR2 YNFKEQ. V gave up 1 base and J gave up 5 bases, with 24 bases separating them. The CDR3 length is 20 residues. The CDR3 loop is CASSQGPPSQGVGNNSPLHF. The CDR3 DNA is TGTGCCAGCAGCCAAGGGCCCCCCTCGCAGGGCGTGGGTAATAATTCACCCCTCCACTTT.

The sample holds a few counts of this clone. The rearrangement uses TRBV7-2 and TRBJ1-6; D not certain. CDR3 length: 15 amino acids. The germline CDR1 and CDR2 sequences are SGHTA and FQGNSA. The V end was cut by 5 bases, the J end by 7 bases, with 15 bases between. The CDR3 sequence is CASSQPGVPNSPLHF. The CDR3 nucleotides read TGTGCCAGCAGCCAACCCGGAGTTCCGAATTCACCCCTCCACTTT.

V gene TRBV28 combines with J gene TRBJ1-5; D unresolved. The CDR3 totals 15 residues. The V end was cut by 3 bases, the J end by 0 bases, with 9 bases between. Germline V gene sequence: CDR1 MDHEN, CDR2 SYDVKM. The DNA of the CDR3 is TGTGCCAGCAGTTTCGCGGCAAATAGCAATCAGCCCCAGCATTTT. Amino acid sequence: CASSFAANSNQPQHF.

The V gene is TRBV30, the J gene TRBJ1-2; a possible D gene is TRBD1 (6 bases). The CDR3 loop spans 13 amino acids. Germline V gives CDR1 GTSNPN, CDR2 SVGIG (reference sequence). Trimming removed 5 bases from V and 5 bases from J, with 15 bases in between. In nucleotides, the CDR3 is TGTGCCTGGCACTCAACAGGGATATATGGCTACACCTTC. Its protein product is CAWHSTGIYGYTF.

This clone has only a few counts. The V call is TRBV5-4, the J call TRBJ2-7, with D possibly being TRBD2 (6 bases). Trimming left V 10 bases short and J 1 base short, with 15 bases between. Germline V gene data show CDR1 as SGHNT and CDR2 as YYREEE (reference sequence). The CDR3 is 13 amino acids. CDR3 bases: TGTGCCGTCTTGAAGGAGGGTTCCTACGAGCAGTACTTC. Protein: CAVLKEGSYEQYF.